A single sample is the source of the 6 T cell receptor beta chains below, sequenced in a study of T cell responses to AZD1222 COVID-19 vaccine. Method: immunoSEQ multiplex PCR; TCRdb's copy keeps in-frame clones and lacks some. The profile covers about 100,000 clones, with around 90% appearing a single time and around 9% taken by the ten largest. Source: peripheral blood, taken on day 0 of AZD1222 vaccination. The receptors were gathered from an adult in good health.

V and J are TRBV7-8 and TRBJ2-7; D remains unclear. The CDR3 consists of 15 residues. V lost 0 bases to trimming and J lost 0 bases, with 9 bases between them. The germline V gene encodes CDR1 SGHVS and CDR2 FQNEAQ. The CDR3 DNA sequence: TGTGCCAGCAGCTTAGCCGCCAGGTCCTCCTACGAGCAGTACTTC. Translation: CASSLAARSSYEQYF.

This clone appeared a few times. This chain connects TRBV19 to TRBJ1-5; the match to TRBD1 covers 10 bases. The CDR3 contains 15 residues. CDR1 and CDR2 from the germline V gene are LNHDA and SQIVND (reference sequence). Germline trimming cut 0 bases from V and 9 bases from J; bases unmatched to any gene: 5. CDR3 loop: CASSIEGTGVGPQHF. In DNA form, the CDR3 reads TGTGCCAGTAGTATAGAAGGGACAGGGGTAGGGCCCCAGCATTTT.

V gene TRBV28 combines with J gene TRBJ2-5, with 10 bases that match TRBD1. V was pared by 6 bases and J by 4 bases, with 5 bases of the junction left unmatched. The CDR3 is made up of 14 amino acids. The germline CDR1 and CDR2 sequences are MDHEN and SYDVKM. The DNA for the CDR3 is TGTGCCAGCAGACGGGACAGGGGACCAGAGACCCAGTACTTC. Amino acids: CASRRDRGPETQYF.

This chain uses TRBV7-9 with TRBJ2-3; 8 bases line up with TRBD2. Germline V gene data show CDR1 as SEHNR and CDR2 as FQNEAQ (reference sequence). Trimming cost V 3 bases and J 2 bases; bases outside gene matches: 10. The CDR3 is 17 residues long. CDR3 loop: CASSLGRRAGVTDTQYF. CDR3 DNA: TGTGCCAGCAGCTTGGGGAGGCGAGCGGGAGTCACAGATACGCAGTATTTT.

This rearrangement joins TRBV7-6 to TRBJ2-1; weak D call: TRBD1 (5 bases). This CDR3 region has 15 residues. From germline, CDR1 is SGHVS and CDR2 FNYEAQ. The germline V and J ends were trimmed by 5 bases and 6 bases, with 17 bases remaining between them. CDR3 nucleotide sequence: TGTGCCAGCAGCCATTCATGGGGCAATCCCAATGAGCAGTTCTTC. Its translation is CASSHSWGNPNEQFF.

This clone has just a few counts. The chain recombines TRBV5-4 with TRBJ2-7; 8 bases line up with TRBD1. V lost 4 bases and J lost 2; bases outside the gene matches: 5. The CDR3 has 14 residues. The germline V gene has CDR1 SGHNT and CDR2 YYREEE (reference sequence). CDR3 protein: CASSIGTGPYEQYF. The DNA of the CDR3 is TGTGCCAGCAGCATCGGGACAGGACCCTACGAGCAGTACTTC.